Sequencing of this T cell receptor (beta chain) was carried out in a study of T cells expressing NK-cell markers (dated by TCRdb to 2018 to 2020). Concerning the study at large: TCR beta-chain repertoires were profiled in sorted CD3+CD56+NKG2C+, CD3+CD56+NKG2C- and CD3+CD56-NKG2C+ T-cell subsets from roughly eight donors. Of the eight sequenced donors, seven were found to be HCMV-seropositive and one was found to be HCMV-seronegative. Randomly selected healthy volunteers, three men and five women, were used as the eight sequenced donors. The libraries were sequenced on Illumina HiSeq 2000/2500, MiSeq or NextSeq, producing 2 x 150 bp reads. General conclusions and limits of the study: For six donors, the dominant CD3+CD56+NKG2C+ clonotypes were among the top 10 CD8+ clonotypes and accounted for about 1.0-7.5% of CD8+ T cells. Whether the expanded NKG2C-expressing T cell clones were specific for HCMV antigens was left unclear. Those dominant clonotypes were again the most abundant among CD3+CD56-NKG2C+ cells in a handful of donors, at about 28.3-65%.

For this clonotype: Its recognized antigen is unknown.

To determine HCMV serostatus, a commercial ELISA kit was used to detect HCMV-specific IgG in serum. Ficoll density gradient centrifugation was used to isolate peripheral blood mononuclear cells from blood. Instrument on record: Illumina HiSeq 2000. TCR beta cDNA libraries were prepared using 5'RACE template switching, which introduced a universal primer site and unique molecular identifiers. Synthesis of cDNA was primed from the TCR beta constant segment and was followed by two consecutive PCR amplification steps. In the original analysis: MIGEC was used to demultiplex reads and group reads by UMI, and MiTCR was used to assemble and quantify clonotypes. To exclude erroneous sequences, only TCR cDNA sequences supported by at least two reads were retained. The tcR package was used for downstream repertoire analysis, with clonotypes matched between fractions based on CDR3 nucleotide sequence plus V segment. VDJmatch was used to annotate antigen specificity against VDJdb, with one amino acid substitution in CDR3 permitted. TCRdb reprocessed the reads and assigns one entry to each CDR3 protein sequence, leaving out DNA. The V and J calls were determined by TCRdb, not by the authors. For this sample, the table gives 550,000 or so distinct CDR3 sequences. The ten most abundant clones make up roughly 3.6% of the sample.

The CDR3 contains 12 residues, cysteine and phenylalanine counted. No DNA was logged. CDR1 SNHLY and CDR2 FYNNEI were looked up in the germline V gene. This receptor was obtained from a man younger than 30 in good health. Donor details come from another sample of the same person, matched by shared clones. The V and J genes are TRBV2 and TRBJ2-3. The material sequenced was blood T cells: a sorted CD56 or NKG2C T cell subset, CD4+ or CD8+ T cells, or bulk PBMC T cells (not recorded which). CDR3 reads: CASSQDGYTQYF.